One and the same sample provided the 27 T cell receptor beta chains below, sequenced in a study of cytomegalovirus exposure and HLA in healthy donors. PCR used 60 Vbeta primers and 13 Jbeta primers. Method: immunoSEQ multiplex PCR; TCRdb's copy keeps in-frame clones and lacks some. The top ten clones hold roughly 2.6% of a sample with over 200,000 clones, 77% of them seen once. What was sequenced was PBMCs. These receptors all stem from a woman aged 55-75 years in good health and CMV-seropositive.

This clone was observed a handful of times. The chain couples TRBV5-1 to TRBJ1-1, with D maybe TRBD1 (6 bases). Germline V gene data show CDR1 as SGHRS and CDR2 as YFSETQ. This CDR3 is built from 16 residues. V lost 0 bases and J lost 0, with 12 bases in between. CDR3 in amino acids: CASSLVGQPMNTEAFF. The CDR3 DNA reads TGCGCCAGCAGCTTGGTAGGACAGCCTATGAACACTGAAGCTTTCTTT.

The V call is TRBV7-2, the J call TRBJ2-2; 9 nucleotides align to TRBD2. V lost 3 bases, J lost 7 bases, and 9 bases stayed unmatched. CDR1 is SGHTA and CDR2 is FQGNSA in the germline V gene. This CDR3 is 16 amino acids long. For the CDR3, the DNA is TGTGCCAGCAGCTTCGGCGGGAGGGCCGATGGCGGGGAGCTGTTTTTT. Translated: CASSFGGRADGGELFF.

This chain joins TRBV5-1 and TRBJ2-7, with 11 positions matching TRBD2. Trimming took 6 bases from V and 2 from J; bases not matched to a gene: 7. From germline, CDR1 is SGHRS and CDR2 YFSETQ. This CDR3 is 15 amino acids long. CDR3 DNA: TGCGCCAGCACCGAAGGACTAGCGGGTACCTACGAGCAGTACTTC. Its translation: CASTEGLAGTYEQYF.

In this sample, this clone turned up once. For the CDR3, the DNA is TGTGCCAGCACCCGAGGGCCGAACACTGAAGCTTTCTTT. Translated: CASTRGPNTEAFF. The V and J genes are TRBV6-5 and TRBJ1-1; D is unresolved. CDR1 is MNHEY, CDR2 SVGAGI, per germline. The CDR3 runs 13 residues. V was trimmed by 7 bases and J by 1 base, leaving 10 bases between them.

The chain couples TRBV15 to TRBJ2-1; possible D gene TRBD1, 6 bases. Per germline, CDR1 LNHNV and CDR2 YYDKDF (reference sequence). This CDR3 contains 16 residues. V was cut by 0 bases and J by 7 bases, with 16 bases left in between. As DNA, the CDR3 is TGTGCCACCAGCAGAGATCAGGGGACGGCGCGGAATGAGCAGTTCTTC. Translated, it gives CATSRDQGTARNEQFF.

This clone was recorded only once. V gene TRBV6-5 combines with J gene TRBJ2-3, with 11 bases identical to TRBD2. V lost 6 bases, J lost 6 bases, and 8 bases stayed unmatched. Germline loops: CDR1 MNHEY, CDR2 SVGAGI. The length of the CDR3 is 15 residues. This CDR3 is CASSLAGGSSDTQYF. CDR3 coding DNA: TGTGCCAGCAGCCTAGCGGGAGGATCGTCCGATACGCAGTATTTT.

V usage is TRBV14 and J usage is TRBJ1-1; 7 positions agree with TRBD1. V dropped 5 bases and J dropped 8; count of bases not matched to a gene: 8. Per the germline V gene, CDR1 is SGHDN and CDR2 is FVKESK. The CDR3 contains 13 residues. CDR3: CASSRQQGTEAFF. CDR3 nucleotide sequence: TGTGCCAGCAGCAGGCAACAGGGGACCGAAGCTTTCTTT.

The rearrangement links TRBV27 to TRBJ2-5; 9 bases are shared with TRBD1. The CDR3 loop spans 16 amino acids. With V trimmed by 5 bases and J by 6 bases, 13 bases remained unmatched. CDR1 and CDR2 (germline): MNHEY, SMNVEV (reference sequence). DNA for the CDR3: TGTGCCAGCAGTCTCACCCGCCGGACAGGGGAAAAGACCCAGTACTTC. It yields the protein CASSLTRRTGEKTQYF.

The J gene is TRBJ2-7, the V gene TRBV28, with 11 bases identical to TRBD1. The V gene's germline CDR1 is MDHEN and CDR2 SYDVKM. The CDR3 spans 15 residues. The V and J ends lost 6 bases and 6 bases, in that order; junction bases with no gene match: 10. CDR3 protein: CASRGGGTGGVEQYF. In DNA, the CDR3 is TGTGCCAGCAGAGGGGGGGGGACAGGGGGAGTCGAGCAGTACTTC.

The chain uses TRBV29-1 and TRBJ2-5; 8 bases line up with TRBD1. The junction had 14 bases not matched to a gene; V was cut back by 3 bases and J by 5 bases. The CDR3 has 16 residues. Germline V lookup: CDR1 SQVTM, CDR2 ANQGSEA. The DNA of the CDR3 is TGCAGCGTTGAGATTTCTTCAGGGGGCTGGTGGGAGACCCAGTACTTC. Its protein product is CSVEISSGGWWETQYF. Complete variable domain (other parts from reference TRBV29-1 and TRBJ2-5): SAVISQKPSRDICQRGTSLTIQCQVDSQVTMMFWYRQQPGQSLTLIATANQGSEATYESGFVIDKFPISRPNLTFSTLTVSNMSPEDSSIYLCSVEISSGGWWETQYFGPGTRLLVL.

The rearrangement uses TRBV28 and TRBJ1-2; unclear D gene. The CDR3 has 12 residues. Looked up from germline, CDR1 is MDHEN and CDR2 is SYDVKM. Trimming took off 8 bases at V and 0 bases at J, with 7 bases between the two ends. CDR3 in amino acids: CASGGTNYGYTF. CDR3 nucleotides: TGTGCCAGCGGAGGTACTAACTATGGCTACACCTTC.

This clone was observed a handful of times. The rearrangement links TRBV4-3 to TRBJ2-5, with TRBD2 as a possible D gene (6 bases). The V and J ends lost 2 bases and 5 bases respectively, with 15 bases between them. The germline V gene encodes CDR1 LGHNA and CDR2 YSLEER. This CDR3 region has 15 residues. CDR3 sequence reads: CASSQLDSRGETQYF. For the CDR3, the DNA is TGCGCCAGCAGCCAACTAGATTCGCGGGGTGAGACCCAGTACTTC.

The genes are TRBV30 and TRBJ2-2; 7 bases align to TRBD2. With V trimmed by 8 bases and J by 8 bases, 8 bases remained unmatched. This CDR3 comprises 12 residues. CDR1 and CDR2 (germline): GTSNPN, SVGIG (reference sequence). This chain's CDR3 is CAEGREGGELFF. For the CDR3, the DNA is TGTGCCGAGGGGAGGGAGGGAGGGGAGCTGTTTTTT.

This chain joins TRBV5-1 and TRBJ2-1; 7 nucleotides agree with TRBD1. Germline CDR1 reads SGHRS; CDR2 reads YFSETQ. The CDR3 has 14 amino acids. The V segment lost 6 bases and the J segment 5 bases; nucleotides outside the gene matches: 8. CDR3: CASTRQGDDNEQFF. DNA of the CDR3: TGCGCCAGCACCAGGCAGGGGGATGACAATGAGCAGTTCTTC.

This chain uses TRBV18 with TRBJ1-2; TRBD1 aligns across 7 bases. J lost 1 base, V lost 4 bases, and 15 bases had no gene match. The CDR3 length is 18 residues. CDR1 and CDR2 from the germline V gene are KGHSH and LQKENI. The CDR3 loop reads CASSRDSFDRVRNYGYTF. The CDR3 DNA reads TGTGCCAGCTCACGGGACTCATTCGACAGGGTCCGTAACTATGGCTACACCTTC.

The V call is TRBV7-8, the J call TRBJ2-1; D is ambiguous. The CDR3 spans 14 residues. The V end lost 1 base, the J end lost 6 bases, and 10 bases lay between the germline ends. Germline CDR1 and CDR2: SGHVS and FQNEAQ. The CDR3 protein is CASSLEFASNEQFF. The CDR3 DNA reads as TGTGCCAGCAGCTTAGAGTTTGCGTCCAATGAGCAGTTCTTC.

The chain is built from TRBV7-3 and TRBJ2-2, with 9 positions matching TRBD2. CDR3 length: 15 residues. Germline V lookup: CDR1 SGHTA, CDR2 FQGTGA. V was clipped by 6 bases and J by 6 bases; unmatched bases: 8. CDR3 coding DNA: TGTGCCAGCAGACGAGGCGGGGGGGCCTCCGGGGAGCTGTTTTTT. As protein: CASRRGGGASGELFF.

The genes are TRBV5-1 and TRBJ1-1; 7 nucleotides line up with TRBD1. V was clipped by 2 bases and J by 4 bases; unmatched bases: 8. The CDR3 consists of 15 residues. The V gene's germline CDR1 is SGHRS and CDR2 YFSETQ. The CDR3 nucleotides are TGCGCCAGCAGCTTAGACAGGGTGGATCTCACTGAAGCTTTCTTT. It codes for CASSLDRVDLTEAFF.

The CDR3 DNA reads TGTGCCAGCAGCTTAGATAGACTAGCGGGGGACACGCAGTATTTT. Translated: CASSLDRLAGDTQYF. The rearrangement joins TRBV7-2 to TRBJ2-3, with 12 bases that match TRBD2. The V gene's germline CDR1 is SGHTA and CDR2 FQGNSA. The V segment lost 1 base and the J segment 9 bases; nucleotides outside the gene matches: 5. The CDR3 consists of 15 residues.

The chain links TRBV6-6 to TRBJ2-7; tentative D call: TRBD1 (5 bases). Germline assignment: CDR1 MNHNY and CDR2 SVGAGI (reference sequence). V was trimmed by 3 bases and J by 0 bases, leaving 15 bases between them. The CDR3 is 16 amino acids. CDR3 sequence reads: CASSYSRSGHSYEQYF. The DNA for the CDR3 is TGTGCCAGCAGTTATTCCCGTTCAGGGCACTCCTACGAGCAGTACTTC.

V is TRBV7-6 and J is TRBJ1-4; TRBD1 aligns across 10 bases. Germline CDR1 is SGHVS and CDR2 is FNYEAQ. J was trimmed by 10 bases and V by 4 bases; bases with no gene match: 9. This CDR3 is built from 15 residues. CDR3 bases: TGTGCCAGCAGCTCCCCCCAGGACAGGGGGGGAAAACTGTTTTTT. Encoded protein: CASSSPQDRGGKLFF.

A word on this clone: Within the sample, other DNA sequences also encode this same CDR3. In DNA form, the CDR3 reads TGTGCCAGCAGTCGACAGGGCTCCCCCTACGAGCAGTACTTC. As protein: CASSRQGSPYEQYF. V and J are TRBV6-5 and TRBJ2-7; 7 nucleotides align to TRBD1. The CDR3 runs 14 residues. Germline V gives CDR1 MNHEY, CDR2 SVGAGI. The junction had 6 bases not matched to a gene; V was cut back by 5 bases and J by 2 bases.

V gene TRBV29-1 combines with J gene TRBJ2-7, with 8 positions matching TRBD1. Trimming at V came to 4 bases and at J to 5 bases, leaving 4 bases not matched to a gene. From germline, CDR1 is SQVTM and CDR2 ANQGSEA. The CDR3 has 12 residues. CDR3 loop: CSVGTGLNEQYF. CDR3 nucleotides: TGCAGCGTTGGGACAGGGCTAAACGAGCAGTACTTC.

V usage is TRBV6-5 and J usage is TRBJ2-3; TRBD2 agrees at 8 bases. Germline CDR1 MNHEY, CDR2 SVGAGI. Trimming cost V 6 bases and J 4 bases; bases outside gene matches: 9. The CDR3 length is 15 residues. CDR3 amino acids: CASRVLTGGADTQYF. The CDR3 DNA reads as TGTGCCAGCAGAGTCCTAACGGGGGGGGCAGATACGCAGTATTTT.

This rearrangement joins TRBV5-1 to TRBJ2-2, with TRBD2 matching over 9 bases. The CDR3 is made up of 15 amino acids. J was trimmed by 4 bases and V by 3 bases; bases with no gene match: 4. CDR1 is SGHRS and CDR2 is YFSETQ in the germline V gene. Written as DNA, the CDR3 is TGCGCCAGCAGCTCGGCGGGGGGGCTCACCGGGGAGCTGTTTTTT. Translated, it gives CASSSAGGLTGELFF.

This clone was detected a few times. The V gene is TRBV5-4, the J gene TRBJ1-1, with D uncertain. Trimming took off 2 bases at V and 4 bases at J, with 12 bases between the two ends. Germline CDR1 SGHNT, CDR2 YYREEE (reference sequence). This CDR3 region has 14 residues. The CDR3: CASSFSIGSTEAFF. CDR3 nucleotide sequence: TGTGCCAGCAGCTTCTCAATAGGGAGCACTGAAGCTTTCTTT.

The chain couples TRBV19 to TRBJ1-5; D is possibly TRBD1 (5 bases). The length of the CDR3 is 13 residues. Between the trimmed V and J ends, which lost 7 bases and 2 bases, there was a span of 9 bases. Germline-derived CDR1 and CDR2 are LNHDA and SQIVND (reference sequence). The CDR3 DNA sequence: TGTGCCAGTAATGGGGCTCGCAATCAGCCCCAGCATTTT. Residues: CASNGARNQPQHF.